The rows below give T cell receptor beta chains drawn from one sample of a study of blood T cell repertoires in COVID-19. Repertoires were generated with immunoSEQ multiplex PCR, while TCRdb's copy carries only in-frame clones and drops some. The sample has some 200,000 clones, roughly 86% seen once. The sequenced sample was peripheral blood. These receptors originate from a man in his forties with active or convalescent COVID-19. Both conserved end residues are part of each CDR3. The order of the fields is CDR3 DNA, CDR3 protein, clone size, V gene, J gene, D gene. A D gene is named only where the DNA matches it firmly. Size values are once, few and many counts, or a class for expanded clones, and some rows have none.

CDR3 DNA: TGTGCCAGCAGTACCCCAGGAGACAGGATGGGTTATACTGAAGCTTTCTTT
CDR3 protein: CASSTPGDRMGYTEAFF
clone size: .
V gene: TRBV21-1
J gene: TRBJ1-1
D gene: .

CDR3 DNA: TGTGCCAGCAGCTCTGGCCAGGGGACAGGGGTGGATGGCTACACCTTC
CDR3 protein: CASSSGQGTGVDGYTF
clone size: few
V gene: TRBV7-9
J gene: TRBJ1-2
D gene: TRBD1

CDR3 DNA: TGTGCCAGCAGCTTAGCCCGGGAGATTAACTATGGCTACACCTTC
CDR3 protein: CASSLAREINYGYTF
clone size: .
V gene: TRBV7-9
J gene: TRBJ1-2
D gene: .

CDR3 DNA: TGTGCCAGCAAAGGAATGGGACATTCAAGGGGAACTTTCTTT
CDR3 protein: CASKGMGHSRGTFF
clone size: once
V gene: TRBV5-5
J gene: TRBJ1-1
D gene: .

CDR3 DNA: TGTGCCAGCAGCGGCAGGGCGAACACTGAAGCTTTCTTT
CDR3 protein: CASSGRANTEAFF
clone size: .
V gene: TRBV5-5
J gene: TRBJ1-1
D gene: .

CDR3 DNA: TGCGCCAGCAGCCAAGAGGGGGCCGGTGGCTACACCTTC
CDR3 protein: CASSQEGAGGYTF
clone size: .
V gene: TRBV4-3
J gene: TRBJ1-2
D gene: .

CDR3 DNA: TGTGCCAGCAGTGGCGGGCAGTCCTATGGCTACACCTTC
CDR3 protein: CASSGGQSYGYTF
clone size: once
V gene: TRBV27
J gene: TRBJ1-2
D gene: .

CDR3 DNA: TGCGCCAGCAGTCAATCGGGTGGGGGACAGGGACATGAAAAACTGTTTTTT
CDR3 protein: CASSQSGGGQGHEKLFF
clone size: .
V gene: TRBV23-1
J gene: TRBJ1-4
D gene: TRBD1

CDR3 DNA: TGTGCCAGCAGCTCGACAGGGTATGGCTACACCTTC
CDR3 protein: CASSSTGYGYTF
clone size: .
V gene: TRBV7-9
J gene: TRBJ1-2
D gene: TRBD1

CDR3 DNA: TGTGCCAGCAGCCTTGAGGGTGAATGGAGGTACTTC
CDR3 protein: CASSLEGEWRYF
clone size: .
V gene: TRBV14
J gene: TRBJ2-7
D gene: .

CDR3 DNA: TGTGCCAGCAGCCCCGACGCTAGGGGGAATGAGCAGTTCTTC
CDR3 protein: CASSPDARGNEQFF
clone size: .
V gene: TRBV7-3
J gene: TRBJ2-1
D gene: .

CDR3 DNA: TGTGCCAGCAGCCCGGACAGGGTCTCCTACGAGCAGTACTTC
CDR3 protein: CASSPDRVSYEQYF
clone size: .
V gene: TRBV5-6
J gene: TRBJ2-7
D gene: TRBD1

CDR3 DNA: TGCGCCAGCAGCTTGGGCTCCAGGGCGAATAATTCACCCCTCCACTTT
CDR3 protein: CASSLGSRANNSPLHF
clone size: .
V gene: TRBV5-1
J gene: TRBJ1-6
D gene: .

CDR3 DNA: TGTGCCAGCAGCCTTTGGCCGAAAGGGGCCGGGGAGCTGTTTTTT
CDR3 protein: CASSLWPKGAGELFF
clone size: .
V gene: TRBV7-6
J gene: TRBJ2-2
D gene: .

CDR3 DNA: TGCAGCGTTGATGACAGGGTCCCCTATGGCTACACCTTC
CDR3 protein: CSVDDRVPYGYTF
clone size: .
V gene: TRBV29-1
J gene: TRBJ1-2
D gene: TRBD1

CDR3 DNA: TGTGCCAGCAGCTTAGAACGGCAGGGTAAGTTCTATGGCTACACCTTC
CDR3 protein: CASSLERQGKFYGYTF
clone size: .
V gene: TRBV7-3
J gene: TRBJ1-2
D gene: .

CDR3 DNA: TGTGCCAGCAGCTCGACAGGGGGCGGAAGGACTGAAGCTTTCTTT
CDR3 protein: CASSSTGGGRTEAFF
clone size: .
V gene: TRBV7-3
J gene: TRBJ1-1
D gene: TRBD1

CDR3 DNA: TGTGCCAGCAGTTTAGGGGGCGGGACTGAAGCTTTCTTT
CDR3 protein: CASSLGGGTEAFF
clone size: .
V gene: TRBV28
J gene: TRBJ1-1
D gene: .

CDR3 DNA: TGTGCCAGCAAGACGGACAGGGCAAGAACCTACGAGCAGTACTTC
CDR3 protein: CASKTDRARTYEQYF
clone size: .
V gene: TRBV2
J gene: TRBJ2-7
D gene: TRBD1

CDR3 DNA: TGTGCCAGCAGTCCTAGCAAAATGATCGGGAAACTGTTTTTT
CDR3 protein: CASSPSKMIGKLFF
clone size: .
V gene: TRBV28
J gene: TRBJ1-4
D gene: .

CDR3 DNA: TGTGCCTGGACTCAACTCTCTGGAAACACCATATATTTT
CDR3 protein: CAWTQLSGNTIYF
clone size: .
V gene: TRBV30
J gene: TRBJ1-3
D gene: .

CDR3 DNA: TGTGCCAGCTCTCGGACAGGGGGCGCTTCCTCCGGAAACACCATATATTTT
CDR3 protein: CASSRTGGASSGNTIYF
clone size: once
V gene: TRBV18
J gene: TRBJ1-3
D gene: TRBD1

CDR3 DNA: TGTGCCAGCAGCCGACAAGCAGGGGACACTGAAGCTTTCTTT
CDR3 protein: CASSRQAGDTEAFF
clone size: .
V gene: TRBV9
J gene: TRBJ1-1
D gene: .

CDR3 DNA: TGTGCCAGCAGCCCGACGGGGAGGGGTTACCCGACGGGGGTCTTT
CDR3 protein: CASSPTGRGYPTGVF
clone size: once
V gene: TRBV5-6
J gene: TRBJ1-1
D gene: .

CDR3 DNA: TGTGCCAGCAGCGCCACAGGGGATTCGGGGGAGCTGTTTTTT
CDR3 protein: CASSATGDSGELFF
clone size: .
V gene: TRBV9
J gene: TRBJ2-2
D gene: TRBD1

CDR3 DNA: TGTGCCAGCAGCTTAGGGCTAGCGGGGAACAATGAGCAGTTCTTC
CDR3 protein: CASSLGLAGNNEQFF
clone size: many
V gene: TRBV5-8
J gene: TRBJ2-1
D gene: TRBD2

CDR3 DNA: TGTGCCAGCTCACTCGACAGTTCTTTACCCGGAAACACCATATATTTT
CDR3 protein: CASSLDSSLPGNTIYF
clone size: .
V gene: TRBV18
J gene: TRBJ1-3
D gene: .

CDR3 DNA: TGCGCCAGCAGCCTTGGCGGGAACCTTAGGTCCTACAATGAGCAGTTCTTC
CDR3 protein: CASSLGGNLRSYNEQFF
clone size: .
V gene: TRBV4-1
J gene: TRBJ2-1
D gene: .

CDR3 DNA: TGTGCCAGCAGCCCCCCGGTGGCCTACAATGAGCAGTTCTTC
CDR3 protein: CASSPPVAYNEQFF
clone size: .
V gene: TRBV14
J gene: TRBJ2-1
D gene: .

CDR3 DNA: TGCGCCAGCAGCCCGGGACATCCTGGAAACACCATATATTTT
CDR3 protein: CASSPGHPGNTIYF
clone size: .
V gene: TRBV5-1
J gene: TRBJ1-3
D gene: .

CDR3 DNA: TGTGCCAGCTCAAGTGTGACAGGGGTCGACTATGGCTACACCTTC
CDR3 protein: CASSSVTGVDYGYTF
clone size: .
V gene: TRBV18
J gene: TRBJ1-2
D gene: TRBD1

CDR3 DNA: TGTGCCAGCAGTTTATCTCCAGGGGGCTCGACTGAAGCTTTCTTT
CDR3 protein: CASSLSPGGSTEAFF
clone size: .
V gene: TRBV27
J gene: TRBJ1-1
D gene: TRBD1

CDR3 DNA: TGCGCCAGCAGCTTGGGCACAGGGGGAACCACTGAAGCTTTCTTT
CDR3 protein: CASSLGTGGTTEAFF
clone size: .
V gene: TRBV5-1
J gene: TRBJ1-1
D gene: TRBD1

CDR3 DNA: TGTGCCAGCAGGGGACAGGGAGACTATGGCTACACCTTC
CDR3 protein: CASRGQGDYGYTF
clone size: .
V gene: TRBV28
J gene: TRBJ1-2
D gene: TRBD1

CDR3 DNA: TGTGCCAGCAGCTTCTCCGGGTCGGAGACCCAGTACTTC
CDR3 protein: CASSFSGSETQYF
clone size: .
V gene: TRBV11-2
J gene: TRBJ2-5
D gene: .

CDR3 DNA: TGTGCCAGTAGTGCCAAGACAGGGGTGGAATATCAGCCCCAGCATTTT
CDR3 protein: CASSAKTGVEYQPQHF
clone size: once
V gene: TRBV19
J gene: TRBJ1-5
D gene: TRBD1

CDR3 DNA: TGTGCCAGCAGCAATGAGAGGGCTTACTATGGCTACACCTTC
CDR3 protein: CASSNERAYYGYTF
clone size: few
V gene: TRBV5-4
J gene: TRBJ1-2
D gene: .

CDR3 DNA: TGCGCCAGCAGCCAAGTCGGGACAGGGACCTACGAGCAGTACTTC
CDR3 protein: CASSQVGTGTYEQYF
clone size: .
V gene: TRBV4-1
J gene: TRBJ2-7
D gene: TRBD1

CDR3 DNA: TGCGCCAGCAGCTTGGTCAGTGACTATGGCTACACCTTC
CDR3 protein: CASSLVSDYGYTF
clone size: .
V gene: TRBV5-1
J gene: TRBJ1-2
D gene: .

CDR3 DNA: TGTGCCAGCAGTTACTCGTCTGGGGCAGTGAACACTGAAGCTTTCTTT
CDR3 protein: CASSYSSGAVNTEAFF
clone size: .
V gene: TRBV6-2/TRBV6-3
J gene: TRBJ1-1
D gene: .

CDR3 DNA: TGTGCCAGCAGCTCCAACGAACTACAGGGAACCTACGAGCAGTACTTC
CDR3 protein: CASSSNELQGTYEQYF
clone size: .
V gene: TRBV7-2
J gene: TRBJ2-7
D gene: .

CDR3 DNA: TGTGCCAGCAGCCAAGCGTTTACAGGGAACACTGAAGCTTTCTTT
CDR3 protein: CASSQAFTGNTEAFF
clone size: .
V gene: TRBV3-1/TRBV3-2
J gene: TRBJ1-1
D gene: .

CDR3 DNA: TGTGCCAGCAGTTTACCTCTTAGGAACACTGAAGCTTTCTTT
CDR3 protein: CASSLPLRNTEAFF
clone size: .
V gene: TRBV28
J gene: TRBJ1-1
D gene: .

CDR3 DNA: TGTGCCAGCAGAGTGAGCTCCTATAATTCACCCCTCCACTTT
CDR3 protein: CASRVSSYNSPLHF
clone size: .
V gene: TRBV6-5
J gene: TRBJ1-6
D gene: .

CDR3 DNA: TGCGCCAGCAGCTTGCGTCAGGGCTACGAGCAGTACTTC
CDR3 protein: CASSLRQGYEQYF
clone size: .
V gene: TRBV5-1
J gene: TRBJ2-7
D gene: .

CDR3 DNA: TGTGCCAGCAGCGCCACACAGGGGTTCGATGGCTACACCTTC
CDR3 protein: CASSATQGFDGYTF
clone size: .
V gene: TRBV7-2
J gene: TRBJ1-2
D gene: TRBD1

CDR3 DNA: TGTGCCTGGAGTGTTGCGTCAGATACGCAGTATTTT
CDR3 protein: CAWSVASDTQYF
clone size: .
V gene: TRBV30
J gene: TRBJ2-3
D gene: .

CDR3 DNA: TGTGCAAGTCGGCGAATGACAGGGTATACCAACGTCCTGACTTTC
CDR3 protein: CASRRMTGYTNVLTF
clone size: .
V gene: TRBV12-2
J gene: TRBJ2-6
D gene: .